This TCR beta chain derives from a study of blood T cell repertoires in COVID-19. Study background: Sources were T cells, B-cell-depleted T cells, or PBMCs; the material itself was cDNA or gDNA.

Germline CDR1 is KGHSH and CDR2 is LQKENI. The J segment lost 2 bases and the V segment lost 6 bases, leaving 1 base of the junction unmatched. The CDR3 contains 14 residues. Sequenced by immunoSEQ multiplex PCR; TCRdb stores in-frame clones only, minus some. Among 120,000 or so clones listed, more than 60% were seen once. The sequenced sample was peripheral blood. The V call is TRBV18, the J call TRBJ1-2, with TRBD1 identical over 12 bases. The source is a man in his 70s with acute or convalescent COVID-19. In DNA, the CDR3 is TGTGCCAGCTCCGGGACAGGGGGCAACTATGGCTACACCTTC. Translation gives CASSGTGGNYGYTF. Full variable domain (remainder filled in from reference TRBV18 and TRBJ1-2): NAGVMQNPRHLVRRRGQEARLRCSPMKGHSHVYWYRQLPEEGLKFMVYLQKENIIDESGMPKERFSAEFPKEGPSILRIQQVVRGDSAAYFCASSGTGGNYGYTFGSGTRLTVV.